This T cell receptor beta chain was recorded in a study of blood T cell repertoires in COVID-19. Looking at the study overall: T cells, B-cell-depleted T cells, or PBMCs supplied cDNA or gDNA.

This clone appeared a few times. CDR1 and CDR2 (germline): LNHDA, SQIVND (reference sequence). CDR3 size: 14 residues. V dropped 3 bases and J dropped 6; count of bases not matched to a gene: 5. Profiled with immunoSEQ multiplex PCR; TCRdb holds only in-frame clones, not every one. The data contain 250,000 to 350,000 clones, 84% of them singletons. The TCR sequence derives from a person between 65 and 80 years old with COVID-19, enrolled during active disease. The sample comprised peripheral blood. This rearrangement joins TRBV19 to TRBJ2-7; 10 bases align to TRBD2. The CDR3 region is CASSILAGVAEQYF. Here the CDR3 DNA reads TGTGCCAGTAGTATCCTAGCGGGAGTTGCCGAGCAGTACTTC.